These T cell receptor beta chains were read from a single sample in a study of human T cells and chemical hapten exposure. TCRdb reprocessed the RACE reads via MiXCR and lists one record per CDR3 protein. The table shows about 30,000 distinct CDR3 sequences, with approximately 10% occurring only once. The sequencing used whole blood, collected in connection with sensitization to the hapten diphenylcyclopropenone (DPC). These receptors all stem from a man aged 45-60 years with alopecia areata. Some clones in this sample may be carry-over from other donors' samples. Both conserved end residues are part of each CDR3. Each record gives: D gene, J gene, V gene, clone size, CDR3 DNA, CDR3 protein. The D gene is left open where the match is weak. The listing skips clone size in some rows; elsewhere it reads once, few, many or a size class.

>NA|TRBJ1-1|TRBV29-1|many
TGCAGCGTTGAACGGACCTCGAACACTGAAGCTTTCTTT
CSVERTSNTEAFF
>TRBD1|TRBJ1-1|TRBV29-1|few
TGCAGCGCACAACAGGGGACGAACACTGAAGCTTTCTTT
CSAQQGTNTEAFF
>NA|TRBJ1-6|TRBV12-5|few
TGTGCTAGTGGTTTGAACGGTCTGCCGGGCTCACCCCTCCACTTT
CASGLNGLPGSPLHF
>NA|TRBJ2-7|TRBV3-1|many
TGTGCCAGCAGCGGGAGGGGGACCCCCTCCTACGAGCAGTACTTC
CASSGRGTPSYEQYF
>TRBD2|TRBJ2-1|TRBV2|few
TGTGCCACCCGGCCCACTAGCGGGAGATTCGATGAGCAGTTCTTC
CATRPTSGRFDEQFF
>TRBD2|TRBJ2-7|TRBV29-1|NA
TGCAGCGTTTTAACTACTAGCGGGAGGGTCGAGCAGTACTTC
CSVLTTSGRVEQYF
>TRBD1|TRBJ2-7|TRBV10-2|many
TGCGCCAGCAGGGCCGGACAGGGAGTATCCTACGAGCAGTACTTC
CASRAGQGVSYEQYF
>NA|TRBJ2-5|TRBV18|many
TGTGCCAGCTCACCACAGCCTCAAGAGACCCAGTACTTC
CASSPQPQETQYF
>TRBD2|TRBJ2-3|TRBV7-2|many
TGTGCCAGCAGCTGGGGACTAGCGGGAGAAGGAGATACGCAGTATTTT
CASSWGLAGEGDTQYF
>NA|TRBJ2-7|TRBV7-2|many
TGTGCCAGCAGTACTGAAGGGGAGCAGTACTTC
CASSTEGEQYF
>NA|TRBJ1-3|TRBV7-2|NA
TGTGCCAGCAGCTTAAACAAAAACACCATATATTTT
CASSLNKNTIYF
>NA|TRBJ2-3|TRBV25-1|many
TGTGCCAGCAGTGGAGGCGGACGGTCTGATACGCAGTATTTT
CASSGGGRSDTQYF
>NA|TRBJ2-7|TRBV5-1|NA
TGCGCCAGCAGACCGCTGGCGTCCGCCTACGAGCAGTACTTC
CASRPLASAYEQYF
>NA|TRBJ1-3|TRBV5-1|many
TGCGCCAGCAGCTTGTCGCCAGGAGGAAACACCATATATTTT
CASSLSPGGNTIYF
>NA|TRBJ2-2|TRBV28|many
TGTGCCAGCAGTTTACCGCTTTTAAGGGCCACCGGGGAGCTGTTTTTT
CASSLPLLRATGELFF
>NA|TRBJ2-5|TRBV19|many
TGTGCCAGTAGTATAACAGTAGTACAAGAGACCCAGTACTTC
CASSITVVQETQYF
>TRBD2|TRBJ2-3|TRBV20-1|many
TGCAGTGCTAGAAGCGGGATCACAGATACGCAGTATTTT
CSARSGITDTQYF
>NA|TRBJ2-1|TRBV27|many
TGTGCCAGCACCCTTCGGTGGGGAACCTACAATGAGCAGTTCTTC
CASTLRWGTYNEQFF
>NA|TRBJ2-7|TRBV6-1|NA
TGTGCCAGCAGTAGGGACGAGTACGAGCAGTACTTC
CASSRDEYEQYF
>TRBD1|TRBJ2-3|TRBV2|few
TGTGCGGGGGGGGACAGGGGCCCAGATACGCAGTATTTT
CAGGDRGPDTQYF
>NA|TRBJ2-1|TRBV11-3|NA
TGTGCCAGCAGCTTGGGGATTTGGGACAATGAGCAGTTCTTC
CASSLGIWDNEQFF
>TRBD2|TRBJ2-1|TRBV3-1|many
TGTGCCAGCAGCCAAGATCGACTAGCTGGTTATGAGCAGTTCTTC
CASSQDRLAGYEQFF
>NA|TRBJ2-5|TRBV20-1|many
TGCAGTGCTAGAGATCTCGTCGAGGTAACGGAGACCCAGTACTTC
CSARDLVEVTETQYF
>NA|TRBJ2-1|TRBV7-3|few
TGTGCCAGCAGGGGACTGGACTCCTACAATGAGCAGTTCTTC
CASRGLDSYNEQFF
>NA|TRBJ1-1|TRBV15|many
TGTGCCACCAGCGCAAAAGCGATTAGTGAAGCTTTCTTT
CATSAKAISEAFF
>TRBD1|TRBJ2-3|TRBV9|many
TGTGCCAGCAGCACCAAGGGGACAGGGTCCGATACGCAGTATTTT
CASSTKGTGSDTQYF
>TRBD2|TRBJ2-7|TRBV6-2/TRBV6-3|many
TGTGCCAGCACCATACTAGCGGGTGTCGTCTACGAGCAGTACTTC
CASTILAGVVYEQYF
>NA|TRBJ1-3|TRBV28|NA
TGTGCCAGCAGTGAGGACACGAGAAGAAACACCATATATTTT
CASSEDTRRNTIYF
>TRBD1|TRBJ1-2|TRBV3-1|many
TGTGCCAGCTCTGGACAGGAGGTGGATGGCTACACCTTC
CASSGQEVDGYTF
>NA|TRBJ2-1|TRBV20-1|few
TGCAGTGCTAGACTACTCCTAGCGAACTCCTACAATGAGCAGTTCTTC
CSARLLLANSYNEQFF
>NA|TRBJ2-7|TRBV10-3|many
TGTGCCATCAGTGAGTCGGGTGGCAGATCCTACGAGCAGTACTTC
CAISESGGRSYEQYF
>NA|TRBJ2-4|TRBV4-1|many
TGCGCCAGCAGCCCGACAGGTGCCAAAAACATTCAGTACTTC
CASSPTGAKNIQYF
>TRBD1|TRBJ2-2|TRBV19|many
TGTGCCAGTACTTCCGAACGGACAGGGGCCCCTAGTTCGAACACCGGGGAGCTGTTTTTT
CASTSERTGAPSSNTGELFF
>NA|TRBJ2-1|TRBV2|NA
TGTGCCAGCAGTGAAGCGAATCCAGTCTCCTACAATGAGCAGTTCTTC
CASSEANPVSYNEQFF
>NA|TRBJ2-7|TRBV9|many
TGTGCCAGCAGCGTAGGGAGAGGCCTTAGCTCCTACGAGCAGTACTTC
CASSVGRGLSSYEQYF
>NA|TRBJ1-2|TRBV10-3|many
TGTGCCATCAGTCCCGATACAGGGCGCTATGGCTACACCTTC
CAISPDTGRYGYTF
>NA|TRBJ2-4|TRBV29-1|few
TGCAGCGTTGTCGGTGGGCGAGGAAACATTCAGTACTTC
CSVVGGRGNIQYF
>NA|TRBJ1-1|TRBV12-3/TRBV12-4|many
TGTGCCAGCTGTAGGGGGAACACTGAAGCTTTCTTT
CASCRGNTEAFF
>NA|TRBJ2-2|TRBV9|few
TGTGCCAGCAGCGTAGTCGGCGGGGAGCTGTTTTTT
CASSVVGGELFF
>NA|TRBJ1-2|TRBV12-3/TRBV12-4|many
TGTGCCAGCAGTTTTGGAAGGCGGGGAATCTATGGCTACACCTTC
CASSFGRRGIYGYTF
>NA|TRBJ2-1|TRBV7-9|many
TGTGCCAGCAGCTTAGCTGGGTTTTTCTACAATGAGCAGTTCTTC
CASSLAGFFYNEQFF
>NA|TRBJ2-2|TRBV18|many
TGTGCCAGCTCCGTTTGGGCCATAGACACCGGGGAGCTGTTTTTT
CASSVWAIDTGELFF